These T cell receptor beta chains were read from a single sample in a study of cytomegalovirus exposure and HLA in healthy donors. Sequencing was performed with immunoSEQ multiplex PCR; in TCRdb, only in-frame clones are kept and a portion is missing. The table has under 200,000 clones, around three quarters seen once. Sequenced sample: PBMCs. The receptors originated from a man in his forties or fifties in good health and CMV-seropositive. The CDR3 runs from the conserved cysteine through the conserved F or W. D genes are given only for firm matches. Size is stated for part of the rows, as once, few or many counts, or as a class when the clone is expanded.

.	TRBV5-1	.	TRBJ2-3	TGCGCCAGCAGCCCGGGGGACAGACGCACAGATACGCAGTATTTT	CASSPGDRRTDTQYF
.	TRBV29-1	.	TRBJ1-2	TGCAGCGTTGATTCCGGGTTAGGCTATGGCTACACCTTC	CSVDSGLGYGYTF
.	TRBV5-4	TRBD1	TRBJ2-7	TGTGCCAGCAGCTTGGGCCGGGACAGGTTCTACGAGCAGTACTTC	CASSLGRDRFYEQYF
.	TRBV10-3	.	TRBJ1-3	TGTGCCACCTGGGACACTGGAAACACCATATATTTT	CATWDTGNTIYF
.	TRBV7-6	TRBD1	TRBJ2-7	TGTGCCAGCAGCTTAGCAGGGGGCCCTTCCGAGCAGTACTTC	CASSLAGGPSEQYF
once	TRBV5-4	TRBD2	TRBJ2-3	TGTGCTACCACTAGCGGGGGGGCGGGGGATACGCAGTATTTT	CATTSGGAGDTQYF
.	TRBV28	.	TRBJ2-7	TGTGCCAGCAGGGAGAGTGACAGGTCGCCTTCCTACGAGCAGTACTTC	CASRESDRSPSYEQYF
.	TRBV4-3	TRBD2	TRBJ2-5	TGCGCCAGCAGCCAAGAACTAGCGCGAGAGACCCAGTACTTC	CASSQELARETQYF
.	TRBV7-2	.	TRBJ2-7	TGTGCCAGCAGCACGGGACAACCTTGGGAGCAGTACTTC	CASSTGQPWEQYF
.	TRBV27	.	TRBJ1-5	TGTGCCAGCAGTTTATCCTTACAGGGTGGCAATCAGCCCCAGCATTTT	CASSLSLQGGNQPQHF
once	TRBV29-1	TRBD2	TRBJ2-3	TGCAGCGTCCCCAGCGGGGGGGGATACGCAGATACGCAGTATTTT	CSVPSGGGYADTQYF
.	TRBV5-4	.	TRBJ2-5	TGTGCCAGCAGCGACCAAGGAGGGAATGGAGAGACCCAGTACTTC	CASSDQGGNGETQYF
.	TRBV4-3	TRBD2	TRBJ2-7	TGCGCCAGCAGCCAACGGCTAGCGGCTTCCTACGAGCAGTACTTC	CASSQRLAASYEQYF
.	TRBV29-1	.	TRBJ2-7	TGCAGCGTTGAAAGGGGCTACGAGCAGTACTTC	CSVERGYEQYF
.	TRBV5-1	TRBD1	TRBJ2-2	TGCGCCAGCAGCATACGGACAGGGTTGAACACCGGGGAGCTGTTTTTT	CASSIRTGLNTGELFF
few	TRBV5-4	.	TRBJ2-4	TGTGCCAGCAGCCCGGGACAACACAAAAACATTCAGTACTTC	CASSPGQHKNIQYF
few	TRBV6-5	.	TRBJ1-2	TGTGCCAGCAGTTACAGGGGTGGCTACACCTTC	CASSYRGGYTF
.	TRBV18	TRBD1	TRBJ2-7	TGTGCCAGCTCACCCCGGGACAGGGGCTACGAGCAGTACTTC	CASSPRDRGYEQYF
.	TRBV11-2	.	TRBJ2-1	TGTGCCAGCAGCTTAGGTTTTTCAGGGGCAAGATACAATGAGCAGTTCTTC	CASSLGFSGARYNEQFF
.	TRBV29-1	TRBD2	TRBJ2-3	TGCAGCGTTGACCTAGCGGGGGTAGATACGCAGTATTTT	CSVDLAGVDTQYF